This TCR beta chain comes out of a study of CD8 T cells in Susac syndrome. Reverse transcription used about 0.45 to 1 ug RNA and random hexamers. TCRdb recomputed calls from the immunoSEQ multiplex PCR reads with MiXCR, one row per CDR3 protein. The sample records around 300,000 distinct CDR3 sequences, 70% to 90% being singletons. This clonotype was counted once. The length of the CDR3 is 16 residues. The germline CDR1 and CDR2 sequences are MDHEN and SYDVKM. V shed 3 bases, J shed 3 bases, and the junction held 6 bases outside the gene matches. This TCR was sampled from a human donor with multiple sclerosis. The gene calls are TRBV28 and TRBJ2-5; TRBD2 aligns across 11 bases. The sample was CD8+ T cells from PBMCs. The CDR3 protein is CASSFFRLAGKETQYF. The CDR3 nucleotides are TGTGCCAGCAGTTTCTTTAGACTAGCGGGGAAAGAGACCCAGTACTTC.